This T cell receptor (beta chain) is drawn from a study of shared clonotypes between healthy human individuals. About the research overall: Donor ages ranged 18 to 49 years: a couple of women, a few men. Three plates each covered CD4 naive and memory; CD8 naive two, CD8 memory one.

Per the study methods: Filtering was not the same, since immunoSEQ gave junction-only sequences without quality scores. The repertoire was sequenced with immunoSEQ multiplex PCR; TCRdb's copy has only in-frame clones and lacks some. The V and J calls and clone size come from that table; D and trimming were worked out from the DNA. This table holds over a million clones, around 95% found once. Germline V gene data show CDR1 as MGHDK and CDR2 as SYGVNS. The CDR3 sequence is 14 residues long. Losses at the gene ends were 5 bases for V and 7 bases for J; bases not matched to a gene: 6. Sequences were obtained from naive CD4+ T cells sorted from blood. Subset defined: CD45RA+ positively selected. This rearrangement joins TRBV25-1 to TRBJ2-1; 9 positions match TRBD2. The receptor was derived from a man in his thirties or forties in good health. Here the CDR3 reads CASSRIAGVNEQFF. The CDR3 DNA reads as TGTGCCAGCAGTAGGATAGCGGGAGTTAATGAGCAGTTCTTC.